The sequence of this T cell receptor (beta chain) was determined in a study of CD8 T cells in Susac syndrome. Whole-study context: Patients with Susac syndrome were therapy-naive, taking corticosteroids, with some also receiving intravenous immunoglobulin, or taking intravenous immunoglobulin alone at the time their blood was drawn. General study results and limits: An acknowledgment was made by the study that its TCR sequencing and HLA analysis involved relatively few individuals.

As regards this clonotype: The antigen is undetermined.

It was with random hexamers that roughly 0.5 to 1 ug RNA was reverse transcribed. One entry per CDR3 protein results from TCRdb running MiXCR on the immunoSEQ multiplex PCR reads. The sample holds about 110,000 distinct CDR3 sequences, approximately 94% seen once. The CDR3 is 14 amino acids. The V end was cut by 6 bases, the J end by 10 bases, with 16 bases between. Germline V lookup: CDR1 MNHEY, CDR2 SMNVEV (reference sequence). Sequencing targeted TCR beta in blood CD8+ and CD4+ T cells. The TEMRA cells underwent FACS enrichment, while the CD8+ and CD4+ T cells underwent negative isolation. The chain carries TRBV27 and TRBJ1-6; D remains unclear. What was sequenced was CD8+ T cells from PBMCs. The sequence was collected from a human donor with Susac syndrome. CDR3 protein: CASSHQEGPSPLHF. The CDR3 DNA sequence: TGTGCCAGCAGCCATCAGGAGGGTCCCTCACCCCTCCACTTT.